This is a list of T cell receptor beta chains from one sample in a study of cytomegalovirus exposure and HLA in healthy donors. Clones were sequenced by immunoSEQ multiplex PCR, and TCRdb holds only the in-frame ones, with some missing. The sample holds 150,000 to 200,000 clones, about four fifths seen once. Specimen: PBMCs. The receptors shown here come from a woman aged 45-60 years in good health and CMV-seronegative. Each CDR3 is given with its conserved first and last residue. The D gene is left open where the match is weak. Not all rows give a size; the values are once, few, many and, for expanded clones, a class.

v_gene: TRBV12-5; abundance: NA; j_gene: TRBJ2-1; d_gene: NA; CDR3nt: TGTGCTAGTGGTTTGGAGGTGGGGGGGCTGTTCTTC; CDR3aa: CASGLEVGGLFF
v_gene: TRBV4-3; abundance: once; j_gene: TRBJ1-2; d_gene: NA; CDR3nt: TGCGCCAGCAGCCAAAAGGCCCAGGCAACATTTGGGCATGGCTACACCTTC; CDR3aa: CASSQKAQATFGHGYTF
v_gene: TRBV29-1; abundance: medium-sized; j_gene: TRBJ2-2; d_gene: TRBD1; CDR3nt: TGCAGCGCCAAGCCCGGGACAGGGGACACCGGGGAGCTGTTTTTT; CDR3aa: CSAKPGTGDTGELFF
v_gene: TRBV4-3; abundance: NA; j_gene: TRBJ2-7; d_gene: NA; CDR3nt: TGCGCCAGCAGCCAAGGGCAAAGCGGTTACGAGCAGTACTTC; CDR3aa: CASSQGQSGYEQYF
v_gene: TRBV6-5; abundance: NA; j_gene: TRBJ2-3; d_gene: TRBD1; CDR3nt: TGTGCCAGCAGCCGACAGGGGGCCCGCACAGATACGCAGTATTTT; CDR3aa: CASSRQGARTDTQYF
v_gene: TRBV5-1; abundance: NA; j_gene: TRBJ2-3; d_gene: TRBD1; CDR3nt: TGCGCCAGCAGCTTGGGGACAGGACCAGGAAGCACAGATACGCAGTATTTT; CDR3aa: CASSLGTGPGSTDTQYF
v_gene: TRBV11-2; abundance: NA; j_gene: TRBJ1-2; d_gene: TRBD1; CDR3nt: TGTGCCAGCAGCTTAGTTGGGACAGGGTCCACCATCTATGGCTACACCTTC; CDR3aa: CASSLVGTGSTIYGYTF
v_gene: TRBV29-1; abundance: NA; j_gene: TRBJ2-1; d_gene: NA; CDR3nt: TGCAGCGCGGACATGTTAAGGAATGAGCAGTTCTTC; CDR3aa: CSADMLRNEQFF
v_gene: TRBV2; abundance: NA; j_gene: TRBJ2-7; d_gene: NA; CDR3nt: TGTGCCAGCAGTGGCGACTTCTACGGGCAGTACTTC; CDR3aa: CASSGDFYGQYF
v_gene: TRBV6-5; abundance: NA; j_gene: TRBJ1-1; d_gene: NA; CDR3nt: TGTGCCAGCAGCCCGCAGGGAGGGGGGAACACTGAAGCTTTCTTT; CDR3aa: CASSPQGGGNTEAFF
v_gene: TRBV10-3; abundance: NA; j_gene: TRBJ1-2; d_gene: NA; CDR3nt: TGTGCCATCAGGACCTCCGGGACTAATGGCTACACCTTC; CDR3aa: CAIRTSGTNGYTF
v_gene: TRBV20-1; abundance: NA; j_gene: TRBJ1-5; d_gene: NA; CDR3nt: TGCAGTGCTAGTTGCGATCAGCCCCAGCATTTT; CDR3aa: CSASCDQPQHF
v_gene: TRBV5-5; abundance: NA; j_gene: TRBJ1-4; d_gene: NA; CDR3nt: TGTGCCAGCAGCGGTTTGACAGTGGCTAATGAAAAACTGTTTTTT; CDR3aa: CASSGLTVANEKLFF
v_gene: TRBV7-9; abundance: few; j_gene: TRBJ2-7; d_gene: NA; CDR3nt: TGTGCCAGCGGTGGAGGGTACGAGCAGTACTTC; CDR3aa: CASGGGYEQYF
v_gene: TRBV25-1; abundance: NA; j_gene: TRBJ1-1; d_gene: NA; CDR3nt: TGTGCCAGCAGTGAATGGGGGGTAGAAGACACTGAAGCTTTCTTT; CDR3aa: CASSEWGVEDTEAFF
v_gene: TRBV6-5; abundance: NA; j_gene: TRBJ1-2; d_gene: TRBD1; CDR3nt: TGTGCCAGCAGTTGGACAGGGTTTGGCTACACCTTC; CDR3aa: CASSWTGFGYTF
v_gene: TRBV7-9; abundance: NA; j_gene: TRBJ1-3; d_gene: NA; CDR3nt: TGTGCCAGCAGCCCCCAGGTTACCTCTGGAAACACCATATATTTT; CDR3aa: CASSPQVTSGNTIYF
v_gene: TRBV30; abundance: NA; j_gene: TRBJ2-6; d_gene: NA; CDR3nt: TGTGCCTGGAGTGTCGGTGGTGGGGCCAACGTCCTGACTTTC; CDR3aa: CAWSVGGGANVLTF
v_gene: TRBV5-6; abundance: NA; j_gene: TRBJ2-1; d_gene: TRBD2; CDR3nt: TGTGCCAGCAGGTTTCTGGGACTAGCGGGAGGGCTCGATGAGCAGTTCTTC; CDR3aa: CASRFLGLAGGLDEQFF
v_gene: TRBV5-5; abundance: NA; j_gene: TRBJ2-4; d_gene: TRBD2; CDR3nt: TGTGCCAGTTCCTCTCTGTTTAGCGGGGTAGCCAAAAACATTCAGTACTTC; CDR3aa: CASSSLFSGVAKNIQYF
v_gene: TRBV12-1; abundance: NA; j_gene: TRBJ1-5; d_gene: NA; CDR3nt: TGTGCCAGCAGTCCGGACAGAAATAGCAATCAGCCCCAGCATTTT; CDR3aa: CASSPDRNSNQPQHF